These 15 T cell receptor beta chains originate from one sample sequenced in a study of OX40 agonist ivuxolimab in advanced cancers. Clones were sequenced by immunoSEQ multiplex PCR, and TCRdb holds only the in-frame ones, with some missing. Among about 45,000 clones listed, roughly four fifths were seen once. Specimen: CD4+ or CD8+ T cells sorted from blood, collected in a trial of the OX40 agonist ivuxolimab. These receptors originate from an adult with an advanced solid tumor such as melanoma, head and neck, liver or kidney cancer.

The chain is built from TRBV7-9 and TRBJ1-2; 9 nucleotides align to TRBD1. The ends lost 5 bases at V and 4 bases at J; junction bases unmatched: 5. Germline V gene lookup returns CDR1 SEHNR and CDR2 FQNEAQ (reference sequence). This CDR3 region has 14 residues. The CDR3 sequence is CASSPTGGSYGYTF. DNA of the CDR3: TGTGCCAGCAGCCCGACAGGGGGTAGCTATGGCTACACCTTC.

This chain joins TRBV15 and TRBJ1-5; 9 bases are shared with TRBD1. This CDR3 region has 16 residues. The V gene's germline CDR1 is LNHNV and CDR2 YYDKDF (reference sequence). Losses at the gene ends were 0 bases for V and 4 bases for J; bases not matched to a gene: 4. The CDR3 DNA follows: TGTGCCACCAGCAGAGACCTTGGGACAGGGAATCAGCCCCAGCATTTT. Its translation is CATSRDLGTGNQPQHF.

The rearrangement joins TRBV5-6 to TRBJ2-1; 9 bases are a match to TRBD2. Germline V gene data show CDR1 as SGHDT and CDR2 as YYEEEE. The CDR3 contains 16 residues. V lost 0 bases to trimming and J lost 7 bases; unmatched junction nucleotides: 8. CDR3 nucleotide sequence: TGTGCCAGCAGCTTGGATCCAGCGGGGGGCCTGAATGAGCAGTTCTTC. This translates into CASSLDPAGGLNEQFF.

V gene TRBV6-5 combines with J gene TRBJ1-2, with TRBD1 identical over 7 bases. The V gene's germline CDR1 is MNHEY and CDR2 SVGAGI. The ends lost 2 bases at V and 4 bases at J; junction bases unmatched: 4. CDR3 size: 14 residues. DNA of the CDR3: TGTGCCAGCAGTTACGTCACAGGGGTCTATGGCTACACCTTC. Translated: CASSYVTGVYGYTF.

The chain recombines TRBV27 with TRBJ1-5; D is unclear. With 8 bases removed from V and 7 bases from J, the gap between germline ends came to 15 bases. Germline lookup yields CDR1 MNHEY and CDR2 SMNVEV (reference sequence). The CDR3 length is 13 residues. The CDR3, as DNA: TGTGCCAGCGGGGTGCGGTTCTGGCAGCCCCAGCATTTT. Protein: CASGVRFWQPQHF.

CDR3: CASTPGPAYEQYF. Here the CDR3 DNA reads TGTGCCAGCACCCCGGGCCCGGCTTACGAGCAGTACTTC. The chain links TRBV2 to TRBJ2-7; no definite D call. This CDR3 comprises 13 residues. V dropped 7 bases and J dropped 4 bases, with 14 bases sitting between them. Germline CDR1 is SNHLY and CDR2 is FYNNEI.

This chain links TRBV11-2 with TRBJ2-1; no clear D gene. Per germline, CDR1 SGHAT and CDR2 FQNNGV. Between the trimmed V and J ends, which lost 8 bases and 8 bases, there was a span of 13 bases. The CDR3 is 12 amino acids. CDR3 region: CASSRVVDEQFF. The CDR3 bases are TGTGCCAGCTCCCGTGTGGTGGATGAGCAGTTCTTC.

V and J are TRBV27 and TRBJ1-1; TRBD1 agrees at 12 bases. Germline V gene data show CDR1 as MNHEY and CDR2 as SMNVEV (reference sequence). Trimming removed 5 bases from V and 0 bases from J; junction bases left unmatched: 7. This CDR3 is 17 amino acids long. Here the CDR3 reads CASSPLGTGGLNTEAFF. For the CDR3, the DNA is TGTGCCAGCAGTCCCCTAGGGACAGGGGGCCTGAACACTGAAGCTTTCTTT.

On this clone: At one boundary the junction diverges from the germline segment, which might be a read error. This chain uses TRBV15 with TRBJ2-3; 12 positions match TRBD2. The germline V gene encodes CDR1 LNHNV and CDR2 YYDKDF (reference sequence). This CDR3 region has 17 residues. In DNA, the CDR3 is TGTGCCACCAGCAGAGCCCTACTAGCGGGGGGCACCGATACGCAGTATTTT. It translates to CATSRALLAGGTDTQYF.

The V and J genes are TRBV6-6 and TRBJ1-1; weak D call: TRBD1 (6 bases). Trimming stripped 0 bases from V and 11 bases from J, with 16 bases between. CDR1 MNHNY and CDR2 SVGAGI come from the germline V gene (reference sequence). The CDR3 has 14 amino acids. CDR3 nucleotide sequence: TGTGCCAGCAGTTACTCGACAGGTCCTGGGGCGGCTTTCTTT. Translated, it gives CASSYSTGPGAAFF.

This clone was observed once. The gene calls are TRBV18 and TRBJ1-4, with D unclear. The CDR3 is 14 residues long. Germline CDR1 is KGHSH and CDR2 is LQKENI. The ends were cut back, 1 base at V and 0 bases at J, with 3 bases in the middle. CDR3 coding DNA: TGTGCCAGCTCACCACAGGCAACTAATGAAAAACTGTTTTTT. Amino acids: CASSPQATNEKLFF.

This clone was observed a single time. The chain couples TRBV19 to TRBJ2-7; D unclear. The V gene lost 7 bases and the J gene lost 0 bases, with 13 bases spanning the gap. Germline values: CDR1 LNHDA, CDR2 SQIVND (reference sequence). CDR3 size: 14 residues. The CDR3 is CASTDGRDSYEQYF. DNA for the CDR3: TGTGCCAGTACAGATGGCCGAGACTCCTACGAGCAGTACTTC.

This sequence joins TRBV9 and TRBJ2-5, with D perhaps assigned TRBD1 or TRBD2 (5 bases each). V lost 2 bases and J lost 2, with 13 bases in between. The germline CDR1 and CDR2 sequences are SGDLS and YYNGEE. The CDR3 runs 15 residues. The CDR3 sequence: CASSVQGRPQETQYF. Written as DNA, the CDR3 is TGTGCCAGCAGCGTCCAGGGACGTCCGCAAGAGACCCAGTACTTC.

The CDR3 loop is CASSTLAGDISYEQYF. The DNA of the CDR3 is TGTGCCAGCAGTACGCTAGCGGGGGACATCTCCTACGAGCAGTACTTC. The rearrangement joins TRBV2 to TRBJ2-7; 10 nucleotides align to TRBD2. The CDR3 extends over 16 amino acids. V was clipped by 5 bases and J by 0 bases; unmatched bases: 7. Per the germline V gene, CDR1 is SNHLY and CDR2 is FYNNEI.

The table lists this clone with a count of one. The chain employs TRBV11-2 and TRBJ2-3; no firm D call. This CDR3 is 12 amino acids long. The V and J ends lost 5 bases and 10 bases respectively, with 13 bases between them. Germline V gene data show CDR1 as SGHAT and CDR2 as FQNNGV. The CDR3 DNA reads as TGTGCCAGCAGCCCCAAAGGCCTTGCGCAGTATTTT. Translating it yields CASSPKGLAQYF. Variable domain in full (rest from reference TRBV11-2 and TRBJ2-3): EAGVAQSPRYKIIEKRQSVAFWCNPISGHATLYWYQQILGQGPKLLIQFQNNGVVDDSQLPKDRFSAERLKGVDSTLKIQPAKLEDSAVYLCASSPKGLAQYFGPGTRLTVL.